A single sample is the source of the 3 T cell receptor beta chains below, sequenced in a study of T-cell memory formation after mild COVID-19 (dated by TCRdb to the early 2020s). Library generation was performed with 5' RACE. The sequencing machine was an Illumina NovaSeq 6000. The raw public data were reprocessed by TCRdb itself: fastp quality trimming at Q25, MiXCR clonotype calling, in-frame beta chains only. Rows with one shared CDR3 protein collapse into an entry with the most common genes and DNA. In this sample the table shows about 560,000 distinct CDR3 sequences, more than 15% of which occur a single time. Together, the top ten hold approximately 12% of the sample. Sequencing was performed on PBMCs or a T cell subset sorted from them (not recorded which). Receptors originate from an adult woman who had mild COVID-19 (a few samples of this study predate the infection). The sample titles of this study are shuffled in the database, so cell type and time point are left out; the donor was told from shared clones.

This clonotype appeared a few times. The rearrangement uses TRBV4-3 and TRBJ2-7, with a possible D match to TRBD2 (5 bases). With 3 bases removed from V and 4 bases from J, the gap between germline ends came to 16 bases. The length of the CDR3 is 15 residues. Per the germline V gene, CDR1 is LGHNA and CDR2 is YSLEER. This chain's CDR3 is CASSQGASKIYEQYF. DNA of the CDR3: TGCGCCAGCAGCCAGGGAGCTTCAAAGATATACGAGCAGTACTTC.

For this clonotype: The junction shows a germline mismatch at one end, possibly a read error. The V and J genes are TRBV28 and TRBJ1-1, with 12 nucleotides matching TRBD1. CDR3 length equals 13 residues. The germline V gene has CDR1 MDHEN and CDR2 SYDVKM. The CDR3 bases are TGTGCCAGCAGTTTATATGACGGGACAGGGGGCGGCTTT. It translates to CASSLYDGTGGGF.

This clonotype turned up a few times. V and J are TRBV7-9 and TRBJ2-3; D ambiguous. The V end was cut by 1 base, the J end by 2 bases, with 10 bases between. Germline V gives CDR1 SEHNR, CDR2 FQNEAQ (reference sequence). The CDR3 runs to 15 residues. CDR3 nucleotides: TGTGCCAGCAGCTTAGGCCATGTCTCCACAGATACGCAGTATTTT. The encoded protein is CASSLGHVSTDTQYF.